The 32 T cell receptor beta chains in this list originate from one sample, sequenced in a study of identical twins (dated by TCRdb to 2016 to 2017). Library prep was done by 5' RACE. This sample was sequenced with an Illumina HiSeq 2000. Using fastp trimming at Q25 and MiXCR clonotype assembly, TCRdb reanalyzed the public sequencing data and kept in-frame beta chains. CDR3 protein duplicates are merged, each entry listing the most common genes and DNA. In this sample the table shows approximately 240,000 distinct CDR3 sequences, more than 13% of which occur a single time. The ten largest clonotypes hold approximately 8.8% of the sample. The specimen sequenced was memory (CD45RO+) T cells sorted from blood. The label giving this sample's cell subset or site can be read as: CD45RO+ enriched T cells. These receptors were collected from a woman aged 18-30 years in good health.

In its sample, this clonotype was seen a few times. This rearrangement joins TRBV14 to TRBJ1-2; the D is unclear. This CDR3 region has 14 residues. CDR1 SGHDN and CDR2 FVKESK come from the germline V gene. V lost 4 bases and J lost 4, with 13 bases in between. This CDR3 is CASSPPGSVYGYTF. CDR3 bases: TGTGCCAGCAGCCCGCCGGGGAGTGTCTATGGCTACACCTTC.

This chain connects TRBV6-2 or TRBV6-3 to TRBJ2-7, with unresolved D. The V gene lost 7 bases and the J gene lost 5 bases, with 12 bases spanning the gap. The CDR3 length is 12 residues. Germline V lookup: CDR1 MNHEY, CDR2 SVGEGT. CDR3 sequence: CASTDPGHEQYF. Here the CDR3 DNA reads TGTGCCAGCACAGACCCGGGCCACGAGCAGTACTTC.

The chain carries TRBV12-3 or TRBV12-4 and TRBJ2-1; D may be TRBD1 or TRBD2 (5 bases each). The CDR3 covers 14 residues. Trimming removed 5 bases from V and 3 bases from J, with 11 bases in between. CDR3 amino acids: CASSARDGYNEQFF. DNA of the CDR3: TGTGCCAGCAGTGCCCGGGACGGCTACAATGAGCAGTTCTTC.

V gene TRBV27 combines with J gene TRBJ2-7, with TRBD2 matching 11 bases. The CDR3 loop spans 15 amino acids. Unmatched junction bases numbered 10, after V lost 6 bases and J lost 6 bases. Germline V gives CDR1 MNHEY, CDR2 SMNVEV (reference sequence). The CDR3: CASRRTTSGRLEQYF. Here the CDR3 DNA reads TGTGCCAGCAGACGGACAACTAGCGGGAGACTCGAGCAGTACTTC.

The V and J genes are TRBV5-6 and TRBJ1-6; D remains unclear. The germline gives CDR1 SGHDT, CDR2 YYEEEE. This CDR3 has 14 amino acids. Trimming left V 3 bases short and J 6 bases short, with 10 bases between. For the CDR3, the DNA is TGTGCCAGCAGCTCAACGGGTCTTAATTCACCCCTCCACTTT. Amino acids: CASSSTGLNSPLHF.

Only a few counts were recorded for this clonotype. This rearrangement joins TRBV20-1 to TRBJ1-6, with a possible D match to TRBD1 (5 bases). Trimming left V 2 bases short and J 7 bases short, with 9 bases between. Germline V CDR1 and CDR2: DFQATT, SNEGSKA (reference sequence). The CDR3 has 13 residues. DNA for the CDR3: TGCAGTGCTAGAACCGGGACCAATTCACCCCTCCACTTT. It yields the protein CSARTGTNSPLHF.

The chain combines TRBV7-6 with TRBJ2-5; D is unclear. Germline V gene lookup returns CDR1 SGHVS and CDR2 FNYEAQ. The CDR3 covers 13 residues. Trimming removed 3 bases at V and 7 bases at J, with 12 bases between. The CDR3 reads CASSLARVGTQYF. The CDR3 DNA is TGTGCCAGCAGCTTGGCGCGAGTGGGGACCCAGTACTTC.

The V and J genes are TRBV3-1 and TRBJ2-1; TRBD2 matches at 13 bases. Per the germline V gene, CDR1 is LGHDT and CDR2 is YNNKEL (reference sequence). The CDR3 has 17 amino acids. Trimming cost V 8 bases and J 5 bases; bases outside gene matches: 12. The CDR3 here is CASCAMTGTSGNNEQFF. The CDR3 DNA sequence: TGTGCCAGCTGCGCGATGACCGGGACTAGCGGGAACAATGAGCAGTTCTTC.

This clonotype was found many times. The chain carries TRBV28 and TRBJ2-5, with D perhaps matching TRBD2 (6 bases). Germline V CDR1 and CDR2: MDHEN, SYDVKM. V lost 4 bases, J lost 5 bases, and 17 bases lay in between. The CDR3 is made up of 15 amino acids. The CDR3 DNA reads as TGTGCCAGCAGTTCCCCAGGGAAGCGGGCGGAGACCCAGTACTTC. Amino acids: CASSSPGKRAETQYF.

This clonotype has a handful of counts. The genes are TRBV5-1 and TRBJ2-3; no clear D. V was clipped by 4 bases and J by 5 bases, with 11 bases between them. The CDR3 totals 13 residues. Per germline, CDR1 SGHRS and CDR2 YFSETQ. CDR3: CASSRAPGDTQYF. CDR3 sequence (DNA): TGCGCCAGCAGCCGGGCCCCGGGAGATACGCAGTATTTT.

This clonotype was counted between two and nine times. The chain employs TRBV7-6 and TRBJ2-7; D possibly corresponds to TRBD2 (6 bases). This CDR3 contains 14 residues. Trimming took 2 bases from V and 6 from J, leaving 14 bases between them. Germline V gene sequence: CDR1 SGHVS, CDR2 FNYEAQ. The CDR3 sequence is CASSLTSSSLEQYF. Here the CDR3 DNA reads TGTGCCAGCAGCTTAACTAGCTCCTCCCTCGAGCAGTACTTC.

In this sample, this clonotype turned up a few times. V and J are TRBV7-2 and TRBJ2-5, with TRBD2 identical over 7 bases. The CDR3 is 13 residues long. The V gene end was trimmed by 2 bases and the J gene end by 5 bases; junction bases not matched to a gene: 2. The germline V gene encodes CDR1 SGHTA and CDR2 FQGNSA. In DNA, the CDR3 is TGTGCCAGCAGCTTACGGGGAGGGGAGACCCAGTACTTC. This translates into CASSLRGGETQYF.

The V gene is TRBV6-2 or TRBV6-3, the J gene TRBJ2-1; TRBD2 matches 10 bases. CDR3 length: 18 amino acids. Germline V CDR1 and CDR2: MNHEY, SVGEGT. Trimming cost V 6 bases and J 4 bases; bases outside gene matches: 15. The CDR3 here is CASSRPAAIAGGYNEQFF. DNA of the CDR3: TGTGCCAGCAGCCGCCCCGCAGCAATAGCGGGGGGATACAATGAGCAGTTCTTC.

This clonotype was detected ten times or more. The chain uses TRBV29-1 and TRBJ2-1, with 7 bases fitting TRBD2. The CDR3 is 13 amino acids. The junction had 3 bases not matched to a gene; V was cut back by 3 bases and J by 4 bases. Germline CDR1 is SQVTM and CDR2 is ANQGSEA. CDR3 amino acids: CSVDPGGYNEQFF. The CDR3 region has the DNA TGCAGCGTTGATCCCGGGGGGTACAATGAGCAGTTCTTC.

V gene TRBV10-3 combines with J gene TRBJ1-1; 8 bases are a match to TRBD1. CDR1 and CDR2 from the germline V gene are ENHRY and SYGVKD. With V trimmed by 5 bases and J by 1 base, 6 bases remained unmatched. This CDR3 has 15 residues. CDR3 loop: CAISLGQGSNTEAFF. The CDR3 nucleotides read TGTGCCATCAGTTTAGGACAGGGTTCGAACACTGAAGCTTTCTTT.

This clonotype was counted a few times. The chain links TRBV20-1 to TRBJ1-5; maybe TRBD1 (6 bases). Germline assignment: CDR1 DFQATT and CDR2 SNEGSKA (reference sequence). The CDR3 has 12 residues. V dropped 6 bases and J dropped 3 bases, with 9 bases sitting between them. The CDR3 protein is CSATGNNQPQHF. CDR3 DNA sequence: TGCAGTGCAACAGGGAACAATCAGCCCCAGCATTTT.

The CDR3 protein is CSARTSGSATDTQYF. CDR3 coding DNA: TGCAGTGCTAGAACTAGCGGGAGTGCCACAGATACGCAGTATTTT. This chain uses TRBV20-1 with TRBJ2-3; 11 nucleotides align to TRBD2. The CDR3 totals 15 residues. V shed 2 bases and J 2 bases; nucleotides not matched to a gene: 3. CDR1 and CDR2 (germline): DFQATT, SNEGSKA (reference sequence).

The chain joins TRBV29-1 to TRBJ2-6; 7 bases line up with TRBD1. Trimming cost V 7 bases and J 4 bases; bases outside gene matches: 7. Germline V gives CDR1 SQVTM, CDR2 ANQGSEA. The CDR3 contains 14 residues. The CDR3: CSASDRAGANVLTF. The CDR3 coding sequence is TGCAGCGCCTCTGACAGGGCCGGGGCCAACGTCCTGACTTTC.

This clonotype has more than one count but fewer than ten. The chain joins TRBV5-1 to TRBJ1-6; D is possibly TRBD1 (6 bases). Germline CDR1 and CDR2: SGHRS and YFSETQ. The CDR3 is made up of 15 amino acids. The V gene lost 4 bases and the J gene lost 4 bases, with 12 bases spanning the gap. CDR3 sequence reads: CASSPGGRYNSPLHF. In DNA, the CDR3 is TGCGCCAGCAGCCCTGGGGGCCGATATAATTCACCCCTCCACTTT. Supplemented by reference TRBV5-1 and TRBJ1-6, the full variable domain reads KAGVTQTPRYLIKTRGQQVTLSCSPISGHRSVSWYQQTPGQGLQFLFEYFSETQRNKGNFPGRFSGRQFSNSRSEMNVSTLELGDSALYLCASSPGGRYNSPLHFGNGTRLTVT.

The chain couples TRBV28 to TRBJ2-3; 9 nucleotides align to TRBD2. Germline-derived CDR1 and CDR2 are MDHEN and SYDVKM. The length of the CDR3 is 16 residues. The trim removed 5 bases at V and 10 bases at J, leaving 16 bases unmatched. The CDR3 is CASSPPLAGAPMAQYF. The CDR3 DNA sequence: TGTGCCAGCAGTCCCCCATTAGCGGGAGCCCCTATGGCGCAGTATTTT.

The table lists this clonotype with a few counts. This rearrangement joins TRBV20-1 to TRBJ1-1; D is unresolved. Trimming stripped 6 bases from V and 11 bases from J, with 10 bases between. Germline V CDR1 and CDR2: DFQATT, SNEGSKA (reference sequence). This CDR3 spans 9 amino acids. CDR3 DNA: TGCAGTGCCGGTTCCTTGGCTTTCTTT. Translating gives CSAGSLAFF.

The chain couples TRBV5-1 to TRBJ2-5, with D perhaps matching TRBD1 or TRBD2 (6 bases each). This CDR3 is 14 amino acids long. The ends were cut back, 8 bases at V and 5 bases at J, with 19 bases in the middle. Germline loops: CDR1 SGHRS, CDR2 YFSETQ. The CDR3 reads CASSDRLAGETQYF. The CDR3 region has the DNA TGCGCCAGTAGCGACAGGCTTGCGGGGGAGACCCAGTACTTC.

The gene calls are TRBV11-1 and TRBJ1-2; 9 bases align to TRBD1. The ends lost 5 bases at V and 6 bases at J; junction bases unmatched: 4. CDR1 SGHAT and CDR2 FQDESV come from the germline V gene (reference sequence). The CDR3 runs 13 residues. This CDR3 reads CASSARQGDGYTF. The CDR3 DNA reads as TGTGCCAGCAGCGCAAGACAGGGGGATGGCTACACCTTC.

There are many counts of this clonotype. The chain employs TRBV29-1 and TRBJ2-1, with D possibly called TRBD1 or TRBD2 (5 bases each). There are 13 residues in the CDR3. Trimming took off 4 bases at V and 2 bases at J, with 9 bases between the two ends. Germline CDR1 is SQVTM and CDR2 is ANQGSEA. The CDR3 DNA is TGCAGCGTTGGGGACGGGGCCTACAATGAGCAGTTCTTC. Translation: CSVGDGAYNEQFF.

This clonotype was detected a few times. The V call is TRBV27, the J call TRBJ1-6; the D gene is possibly TRBD1 (5 bases). This CDR3 is built from 14 residues. The germline CDR1 and CDR2 sequences are MNHEY and SMNVEV (reference sequence). The germline V and J ends were trimmed by 3 bases and 11 bases, with 14 bases remaining between them. The CDR3 DNA follows: TGTGCCAGCAGTTTTTCAGGGCATGGTCCACCCCTCCACTTT. Translating it yields CASSFSGHGPPLHF.

This chain connects TRBV6-4 to TRBJ1-1; D ambiguous. Per germline, CDR1 MRHNA and CDR2 SNTAGT. The CDR3 has 15 residues. The V end lost 5 bases, the J end lost 2 bases, and 15 bases lay between the germline ends. The CDR3 DNA reads as TGTGCCAGCAGTCCCGGGATTAGGGAAAACACTGAAGCTTTCTTT. Its translation is CASSPGIRENTEAFF.

The chain recombines TRBV3-1 with TRBJ2-4, with D perhaps TRBD2 (5 bases). V was clipped by 1 base and J by 7 bases, with 8 bases between them. CDR3 length: 13 residues. Germline assignment: CDR1 LGHDT and CDR2 YNNKEL (reference sequence). The CDR3 DNA is TGTGCCAGCAGCCAAGGAGCGGCCAACATTCAGTACTTC. Its protein is CASSQGAANIQYF.

In regard to this clonotype: This could be a read error, since a much larger clone is one nucleotide away. CDR3 sequence: CASSAGLNTEAFF. CDR3 nucleotides: TGTGCCAGCAGCGCAGGTCTGAACACTGAAGCTTTCTTT. The genes are TRBV9 and TRBJ1-1; D is undetermined. Trimming removed 3 bases from V and 0 bases from J, with 6 bases in between. In germline, CDR1 is SGDLS, CDR2 YYNGEE. The CDR3 sequence is 13 residues long. Complete variable domain (other parts from reference TRBV9 and TRBJ1-1): DSGVTQTPKHLITATGQRVTLRCSPRSGDLSVYWYQQSLDQGLQFLIQYYNGEERAKGNILERFSAQQFPDLHSELNLSSLELGDSALYFCASSAGLNTEAFFGQGTRLTVV.

CDR3 protein: CASRTSGGRIGELFF. DNA of the CDR3: TGTGCCAGCAGAACCTCCGGGGGGCGCATCGGGGAGCTGTTTTTT. The V gene is TRBV6-2 or TRBV6-3, the J gene TRBJ2-2; D is possibly TRBD2 (7 bases). V gave up 6 bases and J gave up 7 bases, with 18 bases separating them. Germline CDR1 reads MNHEY; CDR2 reads SVGEGT. The CDR3 spans 15 residues.

The J gene is TRBJ2-2, the V gene TRBV18; no clear D gene. The CDR3 is 17 amino acids. The V gene's germline CDR1 is KGHSH and CDR2 LQKENI. V lost 2 bases and J 0 bases, leaving 13 bases between the germline ends. CDR3 in amino acids: CASSPGLRTANTGELFF. CDR3 nucleotide sequence: TGTGCCAGCTCACCAGGTCTAAGGACGGCGAACACCGGGGAGCTGTTTTTT.

The chain couples TRBV28 to TRBJ1-2, with D possibly being TRBD1 (5 bases). Germline CDR1 MDHEN, CDR2 SYDVKM. This CDR3 has 14 residues. The V gene lost 5 bases and the J gene lost 5 bases, with 15 bases spanning the gap. The CDR3 DNA reads TGTGCCAGCAGTCTACGGGGCGCAACTTATGGCTACACCTTC. Residues: CASSLRGATYGYTF.

The chain uses TRBV7-2 and TRBJ2-2; TRBD1 agrees at 10 bases. CDR3 length: 15 amino acids. The V and J ends lost 5 bases and 4 bases, in that order; junction bases with no gene match: 4. Germline V gene sequence: CDR1 SGHTA, CDR2 FQGNSA. DNA of the CDR3: TGTGCCAGCAGCCGACAGGGGGCCTCCACCGGGGAGCTGTTTTTT. It specifies CASSRQGASTGELFF. The full variable domain, with the rest looked up from reference TRBV7-2 and TRBJ2-2, is GAGVSQSPSNKVTEKGKDVELRCDPISGHTALYWYRQSLGQGLEFLIYFQGNSAPDKSGLPSDRFSAERTGGSVSTLTIQRTQQEDSAVYLCASSRQGASTGELFFGEGSRLTVL.